These 6 T cell receptor beta chains share one sample of origin, sequenced in a study of cytomegalovirus exposure and HLA in healthy donors. This PCR relied on a set of 60 Vbeta primers and 13 Jbeta primers. Some clones are missing from TCRdb's copy, which holds only in-frame ones; the method was immunoSEQ multiplex PCR. The sample holds approximately 220,000 clones; 70% to 90% are singletons and the top ten take 2.9%. The sequencing sample was made of PBMCs. All receptors come from a man aged 25-45 years in good health and CMV-seronegative.

This clone was seen once. This chain joins TRBV5-1 and TRBJ2-1; D may be TRBD2 (6 bases). Trimming left V 0 bases short and J 9 bases short, with 13 bases between. CDR1 SGHRS and CDR2 YFSETQ come from the germline V gene. This CDR3 contains 14 residues. The CDR3 region has the DNA TGCGCCAGCAGCTTGGGGGGGACTTTGATTGAGCAGTTCTTC. This gives the protein CASSLGGTLIEQFF.

This chain connects TRBV9 to TRBJ1-1; D is unresolved. This CDR3 spans 15 amino acids. Between the trimmed V and J ends, which lost 3 bases and 3 bases, there was a span of 15 bases. Germline assignment: CDR1 SGDLS and CDR2 YYNGEE. The CDR3, as DNA: TGTGCCAGCAGCGGCCTCCCAAGAGGAGACACTGAAGCTTTCTTT. It is translated as CASSGLPRGDTEAFF. Full variable domain (remainder filled in from reference TRBV9 and TRBJ1-1): DSGVTQTPKHLITATGQRVTLRCSPRSGDLSVYWYQQSLDQGLQFLIQYYNGEERAKGNILERFSAQQFPDLHSELNLSSLELGDSALYFCASSGLPRGDTEAFFGQGTRLTVV.

The chain couples TRBV28 to TRBJ1-2; the D is unclear. Per the germline V gene, CDR1 is MDHEN and CDR2 is SYDVKM. This CDR3 is 14 amino acids long. Trimming removed 2 bases from V and 4 bases from J, with 11 bases in between. CDR3 in DNA: TGTGCCAGCAGTTTACAGGCCGGAGGCTATGGCTACACCTTC. This translates into CASSLQAGGYGYTF.

The rearrangement uses TRBV19 and TRBJ2-7, with 9 bases fitting TRBD1. The trim removed 1 base at V and 4 bases at J, leaving 8 bases unmatched. CDR3 length: 16 amino acids. CDR1 is LNHDA and CDR2 is SQIVND in the germline V gene (reference sequence). CDR3 region: CASSIVGTGMRYEQYF. The CDR3 DNA follows: TGTGCCAGTAGTATAGTCGGGACAGGGATGAGATACGAGCAGTACTTC.

J is TRBJ2-5 and V is TRBV19, with D maybe TRBD2 (5 bases). Germline V gene data show CDR1 as LNHDA and CDR2 as SQIVND (reference sequence). Trimming shortened V by 8 bases and J by 0 bases, and 10 bases separated the two germline ends. This CDR3 region has 13 residues. The DNA of the CDR3 is TGTGCCAGTTCCCCGGGGAACCAAGAGACCCAGTACTTC. Protein: CASSPGNQETQYF. The whole variable domain, remainder taken from reference TRBV19 and TRBJ2-5, is DGGITQSPKYLFRKEGQNVTLSCEQNLNHDAMYWYRQDPGQGLRLIYYSQIVNDFQKGDIAEGYSVSREKKESFPLTVTSAQKNPTAFYLCASSPGNQETQYFGPGTRLLVL.

This clone has just a few counts. Other DNA variants within this sample encode the same CDR3. This sequence joins TRBV9 and TRBJ2-1; 9 nucleotides align to TRBD2. The CDR3 is made up of 15 amino acids. Germline CDR1 SGDLS, CDR2 YYNGEE. After removal of 0 bases from V and 2 bases from J, the junction contained 0 bases not matched to a gene. This CDR3 is CASSVVAGAYNEQFF. CDR3 nucleotides: TGTGCCAGCAGCGTAGTAGCGGGAGCCTACAATGAGCAGTTCTTC.